This record covers a single TCR beta chain. Its target is unknown. Every subset had its genomic DNA shared out evenly among several immunoSEQ plates. Libraries were prepared by immunoSEQ multiplex PCR; TCRdb keeps only in-frame clonotypes and omits some of them. The data show approximately 1.9 million clones, with roughly 93% seen just once and around 1.8% held by the top ten. CDR3 length: 17 residues. CDR1 is SQVTM, CDR2 ANQGSEA, per germline. The V and J ends lost 2 bases and 5 bases, in that order; junction bases with no gene match: 16. The data derive from a study of shared clonotypes between healthy human individuals. Cells designated naive CD8 were CD45RO-negative and were positively selected for CCR7, with terminally differentiated effector memory CD45RA+ cells excluded. Study-wide results and limits: Even with large depth, rarefaction showed that sorted-subset sequencing was incomplete. The study drew on few donors, limiting represented genetic and exposure-history diversity. Sample collection involved blood only; tissue repertoires are likely different.

The chain couples TRBV29-1 to TRBJ2-3; 7 bases match TRBD2. The sequence was collected from a man between 18 and 35 years old in good health. Some clones in this sample may be carry-over from other donors' samples. Sequenced material: naive CD8+ T cells from PBMCs. The CDR3, as DNA: TGCAGCGTTGAATTGGAGACTAGCCTACCTCTCTTAGATACGCAGTATTTT. Translated, it gives CSVELETSLPLLDTQYF.